This TCR beta chain was documented in a study of technical replicates of blood from a few donors. Clones were read by immunoSEQ multiplex PCR, and TCRdb kept only the in-frame ones, dropping some. The sample has 80,000 or so clones; nearly 97% are singletons. Trimming removed 0 bases from V and 3 bases from J; junction bases left unmatched: 5. Per germline, CDR1 LGHNA and CDR2 YNFKEQ. This CDR3 has 15 residues. Sequencing input: T cells isolated from PBMCs. The receptor comes from a human donor in good health. The V gene is TRBV4-2, the J gene TRBJ2-7, with TRBD1 matching 7 bases. The CDR3: CASSQEVTGYYEQYF. The CDR3 DNA follows: TGTGCCAGCAGCCAAGAGGTGACAGGGTACTACGAGCAGTACTTC.